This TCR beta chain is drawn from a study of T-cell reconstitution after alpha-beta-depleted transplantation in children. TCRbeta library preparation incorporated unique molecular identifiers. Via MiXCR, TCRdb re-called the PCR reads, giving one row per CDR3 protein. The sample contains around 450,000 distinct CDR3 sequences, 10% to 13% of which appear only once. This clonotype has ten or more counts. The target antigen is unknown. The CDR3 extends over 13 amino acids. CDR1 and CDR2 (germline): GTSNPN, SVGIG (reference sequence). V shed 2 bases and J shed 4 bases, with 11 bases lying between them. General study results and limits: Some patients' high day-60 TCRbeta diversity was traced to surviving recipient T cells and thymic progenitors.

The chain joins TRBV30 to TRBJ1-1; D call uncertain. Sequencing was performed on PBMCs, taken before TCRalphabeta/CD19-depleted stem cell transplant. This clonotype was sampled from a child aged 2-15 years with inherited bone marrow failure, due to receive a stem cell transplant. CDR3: CAWSTGVATEAFF. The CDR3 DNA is TGTGCCTGGAGTACTGGAGTTGCCACTGAAGCTTTCTTT.